The present entry profiles one TCR beta chain with its context. Its specificity is unknown. The CDR3 spans 16 residues. V lost 2 bases and J lost 0, with 13 bases in between. CDR1 is MNHEY and CDR2 is SVGEGT in the germline V gene. For TCRbeta, the library was prepared with unique molecular identifiers. TCRdb re-called the PCR reads through MiXCR, storing one row per CDR3 protein. This repertoire shows some 130,000 distinct CDR3 sequences, roughly 10% found once; its top ten account for less than 25%. This specimen belongs to a study of T-cell reconstitution after alpha-beta-depleted transplantation in children. Study conclusions and caveats: Approximately two months post-transplant, alpha-beta T cells reportedly originated from several hundred expanded graft clones.

This rearrangement joins TRBV6-2 or TRBV6-3 to TRBJ1-1; D might be TRBD1 (5 bases). The sequenced sample was PBMCs, mostly from graft donor cells, obtained 180 days after TCRalphabeta/CD19-depleted stem cell transplant. The TCR sequence derives from a girl under two years old who had a stem cell transplant for combined immunodeficiency, so the T cells may come from the graft donor. CDR3 bases: TGTGCCAGCAGTTACCCCGACAGCGGCATGAACACTGAAGCTTTCTTT. Protein product: CASSYPDSGMNTEAFF.